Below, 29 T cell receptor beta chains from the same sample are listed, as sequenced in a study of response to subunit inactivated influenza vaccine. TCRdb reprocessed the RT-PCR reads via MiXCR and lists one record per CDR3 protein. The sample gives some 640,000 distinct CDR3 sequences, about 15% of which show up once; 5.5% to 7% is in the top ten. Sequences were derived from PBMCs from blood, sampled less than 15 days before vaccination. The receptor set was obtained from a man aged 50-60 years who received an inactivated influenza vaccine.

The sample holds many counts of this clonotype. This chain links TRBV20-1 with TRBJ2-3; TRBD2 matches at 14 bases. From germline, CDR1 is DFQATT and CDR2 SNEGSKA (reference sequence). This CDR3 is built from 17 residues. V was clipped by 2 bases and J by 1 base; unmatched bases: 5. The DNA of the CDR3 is TGCAGTGCTAGAAGGACTAGCGGGGGGCCCGGCACAGATACGCAGTATTTT. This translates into CSARRTSGGPGTDTQYF.

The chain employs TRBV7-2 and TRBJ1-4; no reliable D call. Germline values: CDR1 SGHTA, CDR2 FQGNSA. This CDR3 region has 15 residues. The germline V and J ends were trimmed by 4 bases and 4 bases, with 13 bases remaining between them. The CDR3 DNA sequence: TGTGCCAGCAGCTCGCAATCAGCCTTTAATGAAAAACTGTTTTTT. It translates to CASSSQSAFNEKLFF.

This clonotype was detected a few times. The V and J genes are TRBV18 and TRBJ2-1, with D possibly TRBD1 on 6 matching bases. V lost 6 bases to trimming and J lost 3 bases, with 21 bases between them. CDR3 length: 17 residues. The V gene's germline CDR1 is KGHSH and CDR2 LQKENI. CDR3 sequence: CASSVNRERFFYNEQFF. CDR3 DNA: TGTGCCAGCTCCGTCAACAGGGAGAGATTCTTCTACAATGAGCAGTTCTTC.

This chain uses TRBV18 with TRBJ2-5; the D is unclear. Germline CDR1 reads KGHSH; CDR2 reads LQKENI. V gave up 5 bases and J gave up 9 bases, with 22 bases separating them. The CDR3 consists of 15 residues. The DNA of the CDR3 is TGTGCCAGCTCAGATGGGCAGGCCTCAATGAGACCCCAGTACTTC. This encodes CASSDGQASMRPQYF.

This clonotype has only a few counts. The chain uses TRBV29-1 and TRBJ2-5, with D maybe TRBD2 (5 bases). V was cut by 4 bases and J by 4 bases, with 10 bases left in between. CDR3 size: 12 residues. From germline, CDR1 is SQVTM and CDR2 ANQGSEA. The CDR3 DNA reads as TGCAGCGTTGCGGGGTACGGAGAGACCCAGTACTTC. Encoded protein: CSVAGYGETQYF.

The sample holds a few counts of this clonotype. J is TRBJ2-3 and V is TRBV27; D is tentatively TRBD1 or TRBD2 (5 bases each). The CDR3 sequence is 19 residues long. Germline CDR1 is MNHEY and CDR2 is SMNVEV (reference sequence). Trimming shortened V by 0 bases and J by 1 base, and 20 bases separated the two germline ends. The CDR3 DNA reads TGTGCCAGCAGTTTATCGGGTTCGGGGCGTAGGGGCCGCACAGATACGCAGTATTTT. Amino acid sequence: CASSLSGSGRRGRTDTQYF.

The CDR3 protein is CASSFIYTSREQFF. In DNA, the CDR3 is TGTGCCAGCAGCTTCATTTACACGAGCCGTGAGCAGTTCTTC. The chain is built from TRBV7-2 and TRBJ2-1; D gene uncertain. V was pared by 3 bases and J by 9 bases, with 15 bases between. Germline V gives CDR1 SGHTA, CDR2 FQGNSA. This CDR3 is built from 14 residues.

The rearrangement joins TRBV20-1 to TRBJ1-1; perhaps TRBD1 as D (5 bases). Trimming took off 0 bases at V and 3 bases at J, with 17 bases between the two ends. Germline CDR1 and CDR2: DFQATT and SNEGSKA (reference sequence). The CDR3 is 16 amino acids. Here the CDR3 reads CSARDFRRGWDTEAFF. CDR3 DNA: TGCAGTGCTAGAGATTTTAGAAGGGGCTGGGACACTGAAGCTTTCTTT.

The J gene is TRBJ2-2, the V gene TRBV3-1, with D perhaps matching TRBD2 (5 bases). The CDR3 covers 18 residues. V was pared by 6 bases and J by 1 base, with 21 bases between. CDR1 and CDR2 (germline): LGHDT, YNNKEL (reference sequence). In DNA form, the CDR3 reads TGTGCCAGCAGTCGCAAAGGAAGCGGCCACTGGAACACCGGGGAGCTGTTTTTT. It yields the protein CASSRKGSGHWNTGELFF.

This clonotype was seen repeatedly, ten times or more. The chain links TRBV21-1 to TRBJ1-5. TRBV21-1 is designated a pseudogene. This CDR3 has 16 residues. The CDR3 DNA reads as TGTGCCAGCAGCGACCTAGGAGAGCTGAAGAATCAGCCCCAGCATTTT. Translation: CASSDLGELKNQPQHF.

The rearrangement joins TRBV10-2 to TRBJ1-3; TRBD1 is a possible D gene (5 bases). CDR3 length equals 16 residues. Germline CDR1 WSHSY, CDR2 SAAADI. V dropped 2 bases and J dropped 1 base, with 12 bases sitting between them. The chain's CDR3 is CASSEMGRLSGNTIYF. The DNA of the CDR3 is TGCGCCAGCAGTGAGATGGGACGCTTATCTGGAAACACCATATATTTT.

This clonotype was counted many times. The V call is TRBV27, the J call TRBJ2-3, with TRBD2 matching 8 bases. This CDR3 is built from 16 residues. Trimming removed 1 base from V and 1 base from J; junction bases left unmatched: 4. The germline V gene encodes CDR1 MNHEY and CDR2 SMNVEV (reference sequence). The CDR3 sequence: CASSLFGLARTDTQYF. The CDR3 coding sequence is TGTGCCAGCAGTTTATTCGGACTAGCTCGCACAGATACGCAGTATTTT.

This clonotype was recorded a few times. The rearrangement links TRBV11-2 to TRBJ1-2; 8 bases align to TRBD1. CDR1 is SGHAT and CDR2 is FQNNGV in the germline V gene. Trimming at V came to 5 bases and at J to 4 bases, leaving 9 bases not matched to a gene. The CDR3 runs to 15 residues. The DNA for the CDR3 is TGTGCCAGCAGCGCAGGACCAGGGGGCAGCTATGGCTACACCTTC. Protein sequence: CASSAGPGGSYGYTF. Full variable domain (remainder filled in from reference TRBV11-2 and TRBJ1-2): EAGVAQSPRYKIIEKRQSVAFWCNPISGHATLYWYQQILGQGPKLLIQFQNNGVVDDSQLPKDRFSAERLKGVDSTLKIQPAKLEDSAVYLCASSAGPGGSYGYTFGSGTRLTVV.

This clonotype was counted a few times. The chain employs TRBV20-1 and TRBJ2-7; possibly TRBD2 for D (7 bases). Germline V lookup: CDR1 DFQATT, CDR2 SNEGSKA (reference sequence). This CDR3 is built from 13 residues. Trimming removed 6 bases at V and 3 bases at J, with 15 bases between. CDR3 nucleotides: TGCAGTGCCAGGACGGGGGGCCGCTACGAGCAGTACTTC. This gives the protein CSARTGGRYEQYF.

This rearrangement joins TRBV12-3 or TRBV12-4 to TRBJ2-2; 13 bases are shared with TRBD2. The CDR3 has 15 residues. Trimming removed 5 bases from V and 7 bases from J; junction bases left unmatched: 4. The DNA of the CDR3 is TGTGCCAGCAGTAGACTAGCGGGAGGTAGCGGGGAGCTGTTTTTT. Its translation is CASSRLAGGSGELFF.

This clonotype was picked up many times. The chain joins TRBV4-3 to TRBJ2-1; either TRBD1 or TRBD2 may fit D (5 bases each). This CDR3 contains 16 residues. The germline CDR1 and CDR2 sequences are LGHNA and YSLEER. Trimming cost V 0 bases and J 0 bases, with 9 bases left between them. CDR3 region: CASSQDRDGSYNEQFF. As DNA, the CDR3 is TGCGCCAGCAGCCAAGACCGGGACGGCTCCTACAATGAGCAGTTCTTC.

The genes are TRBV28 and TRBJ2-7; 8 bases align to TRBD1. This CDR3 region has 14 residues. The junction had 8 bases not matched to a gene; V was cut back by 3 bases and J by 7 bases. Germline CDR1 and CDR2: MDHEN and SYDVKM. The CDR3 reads CASSLAGGSKEQYF. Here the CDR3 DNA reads TGTGCCAGCAGTTTGGCAGGGGGCTCTAAAGAGCAGTACTTC. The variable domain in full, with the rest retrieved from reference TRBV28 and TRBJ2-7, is DVKVTQSSRYLVKRTGEKVFLECVQDMDHENMFWYRQDPGLGLRLIYFSYDVKMKEKGDIPEGYSVSREKKERFSLILESASTNQTSMYLCASSLAGGSKEQYFGPGTRLTVT.

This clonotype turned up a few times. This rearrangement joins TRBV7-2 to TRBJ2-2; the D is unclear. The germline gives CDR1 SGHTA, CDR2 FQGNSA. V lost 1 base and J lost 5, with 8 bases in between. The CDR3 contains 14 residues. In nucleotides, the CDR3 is TGTGCCAGCAGCTTAGATATAGGGACCGGGGAGCTGTTTTTT. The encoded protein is CASSLDIGTGELFF.

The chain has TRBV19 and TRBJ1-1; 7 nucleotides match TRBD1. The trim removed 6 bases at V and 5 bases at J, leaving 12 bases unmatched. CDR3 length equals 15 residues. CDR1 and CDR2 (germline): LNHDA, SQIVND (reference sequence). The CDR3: CASRLPQGRGTEAFF. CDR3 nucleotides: TGTGCCAGTAGACTTCCACAGGGGAGAGGTACTGAAGCTTTCTTT.

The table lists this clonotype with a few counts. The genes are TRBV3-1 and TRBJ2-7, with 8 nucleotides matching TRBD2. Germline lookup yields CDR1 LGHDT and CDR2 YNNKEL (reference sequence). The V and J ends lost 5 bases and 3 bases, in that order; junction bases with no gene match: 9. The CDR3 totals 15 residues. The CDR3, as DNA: TGTGCCAGCAGCGGGAGCGGGAGAGGTTACTACGAGCAGTACTTC. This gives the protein CASSGSGRGYYEQYF.

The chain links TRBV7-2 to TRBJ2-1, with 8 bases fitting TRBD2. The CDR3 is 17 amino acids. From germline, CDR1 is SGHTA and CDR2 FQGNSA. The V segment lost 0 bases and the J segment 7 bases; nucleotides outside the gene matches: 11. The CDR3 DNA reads TGTGCCAGCAGCTTAGCGTTTGCGGGAGGACCGTATAATGAGCAGTTCTTC. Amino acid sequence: CASSLAFAGGPYNEQFF.

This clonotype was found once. CDR3 bases: TGTGCCTGGAGTGTACTGGGCAGACGCCTGGAGCAGTACTTC. Translation: CAWSVLGRRLEQYF. This sequence joins TRBV30 and TRBJ2-7; D ambiguous. Germline lookup yields CDR1 GTSNPN and CDR2 SVGIG (reference sequence). V gave up 0 bases and J gave up 7 bases, with 16 bases separating them. The CDR3 covers 14 residues.

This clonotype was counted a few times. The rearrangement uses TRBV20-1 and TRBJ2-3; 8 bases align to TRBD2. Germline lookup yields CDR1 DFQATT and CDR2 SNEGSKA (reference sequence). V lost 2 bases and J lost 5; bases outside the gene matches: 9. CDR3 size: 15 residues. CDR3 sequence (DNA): TGCAGTGCTAGATCCTATTGGCGGGGGGTAGATACGCAGTATTTT. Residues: CSARSYWRGVDTQYF.

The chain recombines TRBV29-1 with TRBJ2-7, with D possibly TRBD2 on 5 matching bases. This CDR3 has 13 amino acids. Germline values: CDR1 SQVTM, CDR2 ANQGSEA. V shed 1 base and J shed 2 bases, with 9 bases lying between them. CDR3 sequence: CSVEGGWPYEQYF. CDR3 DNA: TGCAGCGTTGAAGGAGGGTGGCCCTACGAGCAGTACTTC.

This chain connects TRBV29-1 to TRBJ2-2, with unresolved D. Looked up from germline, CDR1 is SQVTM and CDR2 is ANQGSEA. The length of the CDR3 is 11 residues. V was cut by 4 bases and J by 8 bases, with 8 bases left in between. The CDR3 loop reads CSVGLGGELFF. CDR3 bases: TGCAGCGTTGGATTAGGGGGGGAGCTGTTTTTT.

For the CDR3, the DNA is TGTGCCAGCAGCCACAGGTCTTACCGAGGGGAGACCCAGTACTTC. Translated: CASSHRSYRGETQYF. V gene TRBV3-1 combines with J gene TRBJ2-5, with a possible D match to TRBD2 (5 bases). This CDR3 contains 15 residues. The germline V gene encodes CDR1 LGHDT and CDR2 YNNKEL (reference sequence). Between the trimmed V and J ends, which lost 3 bases and 5 bases, there was a span of 16 bases.

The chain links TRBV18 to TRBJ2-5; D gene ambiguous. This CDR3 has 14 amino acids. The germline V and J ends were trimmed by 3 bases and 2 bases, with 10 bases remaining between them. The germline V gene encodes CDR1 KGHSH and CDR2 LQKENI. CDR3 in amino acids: CASSPLYWQETQYF. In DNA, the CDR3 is TGTGCCAGCTCACCTTTATATTGGCAAGAGACCCAGTACTTC.

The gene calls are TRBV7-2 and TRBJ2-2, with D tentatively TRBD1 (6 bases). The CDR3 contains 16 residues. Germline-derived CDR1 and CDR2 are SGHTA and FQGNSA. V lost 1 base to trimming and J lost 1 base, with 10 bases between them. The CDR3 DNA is TGTGCCAGCAGCTTAGTCGTGACAGGGAACACCGGGGAGCTGTTTTTT. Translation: CASSLVVTGNTGELFF.

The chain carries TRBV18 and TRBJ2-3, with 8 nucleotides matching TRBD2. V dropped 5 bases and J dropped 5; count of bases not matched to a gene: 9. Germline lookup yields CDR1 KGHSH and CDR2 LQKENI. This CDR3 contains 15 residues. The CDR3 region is CASSFSGIRQDTQYF. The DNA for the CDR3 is TGTGCCAGCTCATTTAGCGGGATCCGGCAAGATACGCAGTATTTT. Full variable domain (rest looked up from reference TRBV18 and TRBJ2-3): NAGVMQNPRHLVRRRGQEARLRCSPMKGHSHVYWYRQLPEEGLKFMVYLQKENIIDESGMPKERFSAEFPKEGPSILRIQQVVRGDSAAYFCASSFSGIRQDTQYFGPGTRLTVL.